What follows is one T cell receptor (beta chain) and its context. The antigen this receptor binds is unknown. Base qualities were left out, and no much larger clone turns up one base away. Ends trimmed: V by 11 bases, J by 5 bases; bases unmatched to a gene: 11. Per the germline V gene, MNHNS is the CDR1 and SASEGT is the CDR2. The CDR3, from cysteine to phenylalanine, totals 13 residues. Left in the record is the CDR3 DNA by itself, 39 bases read in frame from the first base. The data were taken from a study of CD8 T cells in Susac syndrome (dated 2019 in TCRdb). A note on the overall study: Repertoire sequencing was used to test whether CD8+ T cell activation and differentiation in Susac syndrome was antigen driven.

The paper as a whole reports these results and caveats: The study acknowledged that relatively few individuals were included in the TCR sequencing and HLA analysis.

RNA was extracted with the RNeasy kit and 0.5 to 1 ug was reverse transcribed using random hexamers. The immunoSEQ multiplex PCR assay, covering 54 Vbeta and 13 Jbeta segments, was used to amplify TCR beta CDR3 regions. To correct PCR amplification bias, a synthetic template baseline was used for both primer optimization and computational correction. Per the source publication's procedure: Reads were annotated to V, D and J genes according to IMGT and were analyzed with immunoSEQ Analyzer, with only productive sequences retained. Clonality was calculated as one minus the Shannon entropy normalized by log2 of the number of productive unique sequences. For each patient and control, public and private clones were evaluated among the 100 most prevalent clones. A clone was defined as Susac-specific if it was absent from the healthy and MS cohorts, from roughly 1,000 published viral clones and from other ImmuneACCESS disease sequences. TCRdb reanalyzed the raw reads on its own, using fastp at Q25 for trimming and MiXCR for clone calling, and kept in-frame beta chains. Every CDR3 protein is listed once, alongside the most common genes and DNA of its rows. The V and J calls and clone size come from TCRdb's table, not from the authors' own analysis. A total of around 160,000 distinct CDR3 sequences appear in this sample, 93% of them only once. The ten top clones hold about 0.14% of the sample.

Peripheral blood CD8+ and CD4+ T cells from healthy donors, Susac syndrome patients and multiple sclerosis patients were profiled using high-throughput TCR beta sequencing. Healthy donors were included as age- and sex-matched controls. Bulk CD8+ and CD4+ T cells were purified magnetically by negative isolation, whereas CD8+ TEMRA cells were enriched by FACS. Blood was drawn into EDTA tubes, processed within 24 hours, and PBMCs were isolated by density gradient centrifugation. PBMCs intended for TCR sequencing were cryopreserved in liquid nitrogen and thawed later in a water bath at 37 degrees C. Purity of sorted or isolated CD4+, CD8+ and CD8+ TEMRA cells was at least 90%.

The sequence joins TRBV6-1 to TRBJ2-5; 7 junctional bases match TRBD2. The source of this sequence is a human donor in good health. Material for sequencing was CD4+ T cells from PBMCs. The sequence in DNA is TGTGCCTACGGGGGGACCCTGATGGAGACCCAGTACTTC. Its amino acids are CAYGGTLMETQYF.